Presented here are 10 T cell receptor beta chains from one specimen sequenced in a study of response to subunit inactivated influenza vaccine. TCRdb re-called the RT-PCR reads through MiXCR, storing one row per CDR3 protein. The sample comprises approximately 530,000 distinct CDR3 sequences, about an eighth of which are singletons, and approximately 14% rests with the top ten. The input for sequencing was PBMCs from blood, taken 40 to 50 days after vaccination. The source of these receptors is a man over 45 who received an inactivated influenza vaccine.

The CDR3 region has the DNA TGTGCCAGCTCACCACCTATGCACACCGGGGAGCTGTTTTTT. Amino acids: CASSPPMHTGELFF. V is TRBV18 and J is TRBJ2-2; D is ambiguous. This CDR3 comprises 14 residues. The V end was cut by 0 bases, the J end by 3 bases, with 5 bases between. In germline, CDR1 is KGHSH, CDR2 LQKENI.

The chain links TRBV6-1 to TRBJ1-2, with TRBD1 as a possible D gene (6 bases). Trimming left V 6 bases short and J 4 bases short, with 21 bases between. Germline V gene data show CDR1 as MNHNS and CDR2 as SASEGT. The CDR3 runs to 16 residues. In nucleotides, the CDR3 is TGTGCCAGCAGAGAAAAAAGGACAGAACGGCTCTATGGCTACACCTTC. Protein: CASREKRTERLYGYTF.

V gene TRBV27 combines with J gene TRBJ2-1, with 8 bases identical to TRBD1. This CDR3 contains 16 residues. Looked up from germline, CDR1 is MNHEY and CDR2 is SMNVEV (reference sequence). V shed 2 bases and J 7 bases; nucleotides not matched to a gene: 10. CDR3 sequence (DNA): TGTGCCAGCAGTTTAGAGGGACAGGTCGGGCTGAATGAGCAGTTCTTC. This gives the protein CASSLEGQVGLNEQFF.

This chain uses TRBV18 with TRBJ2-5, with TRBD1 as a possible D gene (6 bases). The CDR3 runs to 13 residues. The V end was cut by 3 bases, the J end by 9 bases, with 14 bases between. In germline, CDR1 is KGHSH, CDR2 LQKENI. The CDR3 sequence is CASSPLDPGAQYF. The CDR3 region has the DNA TGTGCCAGCTCACCTCTAGACCCAGGGGCCCAGTACTTC.

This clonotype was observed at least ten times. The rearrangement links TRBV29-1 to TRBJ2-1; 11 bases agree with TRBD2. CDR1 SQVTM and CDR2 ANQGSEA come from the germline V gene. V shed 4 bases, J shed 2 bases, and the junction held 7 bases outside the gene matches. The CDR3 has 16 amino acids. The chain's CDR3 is CSVGGTSGKTYNEQFF. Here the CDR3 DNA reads TGCAGCGTTGGGGGGACTAGCGGTAAGACCTACAATGAGCAGTTCTTC.

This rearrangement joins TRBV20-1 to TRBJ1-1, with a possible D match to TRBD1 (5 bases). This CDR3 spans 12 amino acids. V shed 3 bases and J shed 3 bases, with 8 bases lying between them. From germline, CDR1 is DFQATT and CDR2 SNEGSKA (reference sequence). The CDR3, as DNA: TGCAGTGCTAGTGCAGGGTACACTGAAGCTTTCTTT. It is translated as CSASAGYTEAFF.

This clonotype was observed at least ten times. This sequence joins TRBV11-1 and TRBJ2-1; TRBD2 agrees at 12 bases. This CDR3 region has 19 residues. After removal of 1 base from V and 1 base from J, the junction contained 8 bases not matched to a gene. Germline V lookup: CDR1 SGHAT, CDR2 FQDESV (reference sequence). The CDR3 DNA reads TGTGCCAGCAGCTTAGAGAAGTCTACTAGCGGGAGGTCCTACAATGAGCAGTTCTTC. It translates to CASSLEKSTSGRSYNEQFF.

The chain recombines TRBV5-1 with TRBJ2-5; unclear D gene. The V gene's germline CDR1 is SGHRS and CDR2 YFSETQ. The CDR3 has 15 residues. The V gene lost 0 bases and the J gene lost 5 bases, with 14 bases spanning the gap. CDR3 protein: CASSLVQATRETQYF. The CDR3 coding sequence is TGCGCCAGCAGCTTGGTTCAGGCAACGAGGGAGACCCAGTACTTC. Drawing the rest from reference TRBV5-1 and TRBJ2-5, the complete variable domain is KAGVTQTPRYLIKTRGQQVTLSCSPISGHRSVSWYQQTPGQGLQFLFEYFSETQRNKGNFPGRFSGRQFSNSRSEMNVSTLELGDSALYLCASSLVQATRETQYFGPGTRLLVL.

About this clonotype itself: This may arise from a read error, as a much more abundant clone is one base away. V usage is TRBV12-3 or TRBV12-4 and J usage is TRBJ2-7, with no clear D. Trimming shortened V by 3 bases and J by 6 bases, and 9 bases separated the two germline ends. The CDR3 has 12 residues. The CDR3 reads CASSFACSEQYF. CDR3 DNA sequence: TGTGCCAGCAGTTTCGCGTGCAGCGAGCAGTACTTC.

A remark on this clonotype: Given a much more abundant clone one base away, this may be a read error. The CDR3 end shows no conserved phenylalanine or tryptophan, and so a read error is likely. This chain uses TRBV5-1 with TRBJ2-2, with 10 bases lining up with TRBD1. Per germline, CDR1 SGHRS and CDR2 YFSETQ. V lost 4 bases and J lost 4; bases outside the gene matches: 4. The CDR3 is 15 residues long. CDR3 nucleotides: TGCGCCAGCAGCCTTGGGACAGGGGTCACCGGGGAGCTGTTTCTT. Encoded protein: CASSLGTGVTGELFL.